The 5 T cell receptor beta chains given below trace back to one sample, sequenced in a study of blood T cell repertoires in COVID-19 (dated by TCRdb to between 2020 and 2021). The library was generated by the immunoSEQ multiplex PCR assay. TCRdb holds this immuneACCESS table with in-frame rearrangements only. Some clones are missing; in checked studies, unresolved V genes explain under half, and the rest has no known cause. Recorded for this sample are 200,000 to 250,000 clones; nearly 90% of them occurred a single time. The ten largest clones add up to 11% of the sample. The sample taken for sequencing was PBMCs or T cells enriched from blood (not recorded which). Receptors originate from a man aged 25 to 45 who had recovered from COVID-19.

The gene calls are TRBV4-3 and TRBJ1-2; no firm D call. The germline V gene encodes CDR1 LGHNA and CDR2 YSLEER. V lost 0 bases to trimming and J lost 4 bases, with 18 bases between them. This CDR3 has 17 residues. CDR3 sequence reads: CASSQDLARVGGYGYTF. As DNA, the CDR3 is TGCGCCAGCAGCCAAGATCTGGCGAGGGTAGGCGGCTATGGCTACACCTTC.

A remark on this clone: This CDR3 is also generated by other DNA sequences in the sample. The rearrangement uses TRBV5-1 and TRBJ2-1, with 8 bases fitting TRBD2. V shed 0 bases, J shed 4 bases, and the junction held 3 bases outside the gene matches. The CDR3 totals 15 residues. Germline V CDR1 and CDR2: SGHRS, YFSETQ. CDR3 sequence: CASSLAAGGYNEQFF. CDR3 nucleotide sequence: TGCGCCAGCAGCTTGGCGGCGGGAGGATACAATGAGCAGTTCTTC.

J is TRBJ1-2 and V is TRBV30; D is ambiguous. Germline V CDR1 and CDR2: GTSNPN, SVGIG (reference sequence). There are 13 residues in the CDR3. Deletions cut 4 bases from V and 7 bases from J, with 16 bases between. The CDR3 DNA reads TGTGCCTGGAACACAAATCGAGCGGTTGGCTACACCTTC. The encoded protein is CAWNTNRAVGYTF.

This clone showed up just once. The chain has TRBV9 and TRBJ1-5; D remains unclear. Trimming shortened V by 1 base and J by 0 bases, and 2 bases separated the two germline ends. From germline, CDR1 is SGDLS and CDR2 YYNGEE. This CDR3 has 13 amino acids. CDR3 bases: TGTGCCAGCAGCGTACGTAGCAATCAGCCCCAGCATTTT. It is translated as CASSVRSNQPQHF.

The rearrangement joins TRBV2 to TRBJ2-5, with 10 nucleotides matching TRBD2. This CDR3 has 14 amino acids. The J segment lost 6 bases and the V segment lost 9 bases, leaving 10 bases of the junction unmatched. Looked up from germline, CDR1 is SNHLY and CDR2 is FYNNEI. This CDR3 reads CARKAGGPFQTQYF. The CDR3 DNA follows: TGTGCCAGAAAAGCGGGAGGGCCTTTCCAGACCCAGTACTTC. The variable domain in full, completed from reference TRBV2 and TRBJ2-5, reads EPEVTQTPSHQVTQMGQEVILRCVPISNHLYFYWYRQILGQKVEFLVSFYNNEISEKSEIFDDQFSVERPDGSNFTLKIRSTKLEDSAMYFCARKAGGPFQTQYFGPGTRLLVL.